This T cell receptor beta chain was sequenced in a study of PD-1 blockade in classical Hodgkin lymphoma (dated by TCRdb to about 2020). Background for the entire study: Nivolumab dosing was 3 mg/kg intravenously every 2 weeks, continuing until either disease progression or unacceptable toxicity. A peripheral blood immune signature of response to PD-1 blockade in classical Hodgkin lymphoma was defined using TCR beta sequencing and CyTOF. The investigation overall reported the following: Diversity was lower in patients who began nivolumab less than 1 year after ASCT, so these patients were left out of later analyses to avoid confounding by immune reconstitution. Baseline TCR diversity was reported to be lower in newly diagnosed patients than in healthy donors, and even lower in relapsed/refractory patients. Among trial patients, those achieving complete response had baseline diversity similar to that of newly diagnosed patients, while diversity was significantly lower in partial responders and progressors. The study was limited to a single clinical trial cohort, and causes of repertoire differences, possibly disease activity or prior therapy, remained undefined. CD4+ but not CD8+ TCR diversity rose significantly by C4D1 (p=0.0027 vs p=0.16), most apparent in complete responders (p=0.02).

The germline V gene (reference sequence) provides CDR1 LNHDA and CDR2 SQIVND. There are 11 amino acids in the CDR3, from cysteine to phenylalanine inclusive. Of all the DNA, just the CDR3 is kept, 33 bases in frame from base 1. V was cut back by 11 bases and J by 5 bases, leaving a gap of 12 bases between them. Sample time point, as interpreted from the label and publication: cycle 1 day 1 (C1D1), immediately before nivolumab initiation. Relapse after autologous stem cell transplantation had occurred in all trial patients, and cohorts A, B and C were distinguished by prior brentuximab vedotin exposure. The trial cohort included some 53 patients with relapsed/refractory classical Hodgkin lymphoma, and each patient had a best overall response of complete response, partial response or progressive disease. Trial patients were treated with single-agent nivolumab in the multi-cohort phase II CheckMate 205 trial. Best overall response was determined by an independent review committee according to the 2007 International Working Group response criteria. Trial PBMCs were obtained immediately prior to nivolumab initiation (C1D1) and on therapy at cycle 2 day 1 and cycle 4 day 1. Peripheral blood was collected in 8 mL Vacutainer Cell Preparation Tubes, from which PBMCs were isolated by centrifugation and then cryopreserved.

The Qiagen DNeasy kit was used to extract genomic DNA from unsorted PBMCs and from the negatively selected CD4+ and CD8+ fractions. Using primers that anneal to V and J segments, immunoSEQ multiplex PCR amplified the TCR beta CDR3 regions. A synthetic immune receptor repertoire was used to minimize amplification bias, and any residual bias was removed computationally once sequencing was done. For the original study's pipeline: Custom Python scripts were used to quantify repertoire diversity as the Shannon entropy index. The unsorted, CD4+ and CD8+ repertoires were each analyzed separately, with the exception of combined analyses, where CD4+ and CD8+ sequences were merged in silico. A clone counted as expanded when the clone's frequency after treatment rose at least 2-fold relative to C1D1, and clones undetected at baseline were given a pseudocount of 0.5. Singleton clones were defined as clones with 0 or 1 copy at C1D1, and non-singleton clones were defined as clones with 2 or more copies. Clones expanded in unsorted samples were assigned a CD4+, CD8+ or unknown annotation through matching of protein sequences in sorted samples from the same patient. Wilcoxon tests on paired samples were used to test diversity changes from C1D1 to C4D1. Not all clones reach the TCRdb copy of this immuneACCESS table, which keeps in-frame sequences only. Checked studies attribute under half of the gap to unresolved V genes and leave the rest unexplained. Clonal size and the V and J genes are those of that table, whereas D and trimming came from the DNA. For this sample the table gives 95,000 or so clones, of which roughly 84% were detected only once. The leading ten clones occupy 9.5% to 15% of the sample.

In regard to this clone: Its target antigen remains unknown. No per-base quality is available; no much larger clone lies one base away.

The rearranged chain carries TRBV19 and TRBJ2-5; the D gene is perhaps TRBD2, on 5 matching bases. This sequence was found in a human donor with classical Hodgkin lymphoma. The sample in question was peripheral blood mononuclear cells (PBMCs), obtained at baseline. At the DNA level, the sequence is TGTGCCGTCCGGGGTGGGGAGACCCAGTACTTC. This translates into CAVRGGETQYF.